This passage covers 17 T cell receptor beta chains from one sample sequenced in a study of shared clonotypes between healthy human individuals. The method was immunoSEQ multiplex PCR; TCRdb's version includes in-frame clones alone and lacks a portion of them. The sample carries approximately 720,000 clones, 72% recorded once. Sequencing input: memory CD4+ T cells sorted from blood. Subset of the sample: CD45RA-negative fraction. The receptors come from a woman aged 25 to 39 in good health.

This clone was recorded a few times. The CDR3 DNA is TGCAGCGGCGCGACAGAGTCAAACTATGGCTACACCTTC. Its translation is CSGATESNYGYTF. This sequence joins TRBV29-1 and TRBJ1-2; maybe TRBD1 (5 bases). Per the germline V gene, CDR1 is SQVTM and CDR2 is ANQGSEA. Trimming removed 7 bases at V and 2 bases at J, with 14 bases between. The CDR3 is 13 amino acids.

This clone was counted between two and nine times. Other nucleotide sequences from this sample produce the same CDR3. The V gene is TRBV9, the J gene TRBJ2-2; no clear D. This CDR3 comprises 13 residues. V was trimmed by 1 base and J by 3 bases, leaving 4 bases between them. Germline V lookup: CDR1 SGDLS, CDR2 YYNGEE. The CDR3 sequence: CASSVPYTGELFF. The CDR3 coding sequence is TGTGCCAGCAGCGTACCGTACACCGGGGAGCTGTTTTTT.

The chain has TRBV2 and TRBJ1-5; the D gene is possibly TRBD1 (5 bases). V was clipped by 6 bases and J by 4 bases, with 13 bases between them. Looked up from germline, CDR1 is SNHLY and CDR2 is FYNNEI. CDR3 length: 14 residues. CDR3 DNA sequence: TGTGCCAGCAGCTCGGACAATCGGAATCAGCCCCAGCATTTT. Translated: CASSSDNRNQPQHF.

CDR3 bases: TGCGCCAGCAGCACCTGGCGGGGGTCGTCGGACTCGACTACTGAAGCTTTCTTT. Amino acid sequence: CASSTWRGSSDSTTEAFF. The rearrangement joins TRBV5-1 to TRBJ1-1, with D perhaps matching TRBD1 (5 bases). CDR1 and CDR2 (germline): SGHRS, YFSETQ. V lost 4 bases and J 5 bases, leaving 27 bases between the germline ends. The CDR3 extends over 18 amino acids.

This chain joins TRBV5-1 and TRBJ2-7; 7 positions match TRBD1. V trimming: 1 base; J trimming: 3 bases; junction bases outside the gene matches: 7. Germline values: CDR1 SGHRS, CDR2 YFSETQ. The CDR3 has 15 residues. CDR3 sequence (DNA): TGCGCCAGCAGCTTGTTTGGAGCAGGGGGCTACGAGCAGTACTTC. Translation gives CASSLFGAGGYEQYF.

The chain employs TRBV15 and TRBJ1-4; D may be TRBD1 (5 bases). The germline gives CDR1 LNHNV, CDR2 YYDKDF (reference sequence). Trimming took off 3 bases at V and 0 bases at J, with 11 bases between the two ends. This CDR3 is built from 16 residues. The CDR3 nucleotides read TGTGCCACCAGCAGGGACATGACAGCAACTAATGAAAAACTGTTTTTT. Amino acids: CATSRDMTATNEKLFF.

This clone was picked up a small number of times. This chain connects TRBV7-3 to TRBJ2-5, with a tentative D call TRBD2 (5 bases). Germline CDR1 reads SGHTA; CDR2 reads FQGTGA. The CDR3 covers 13 residues. The ends were cut back, 5 bases at V and 5 bases at J, with 12 bases in the middle. The CDR3 DNA sequence: TGTGCCAGCAGCAGCGGTCCGGCGGAGACCCAGTACTTC. Translation: CASSSGPAETQYF.

The chain carries TRBV2 and TRBJ1-5; D remains ambiguous. V was cut by 3 bases and J by 6 bases, with 12 bases left in between. This CDR3 contains 14 residues. Germline V gene lookup returns CDR1 SNHLY and CDR2 FYNNEI. For the CDR3, the DNA is TGTGCCAGCAGTGATAGTCAGGCTGGTCAGCCCCAGCATTTT. Its protein product is CASSDSQAGQPQHF.

This chain uses TRBV7-9 with TRBJ1-4; 7 bases map to TRBD1. The CDR3 is made up of 14 amino acids. The germline V gene encodes CDR1 SEHNR and CDR2 FQNEAQ (reference sequence). The V gene end was trimmed by 2 bases and the J gene end by 7 bases; junction bases not matched to a gene: 4. The CDR3 nucleotides read TGTGCCAGCAGCTTAAAGGGGGCGGGTGAAAAACTGTTTTTT. This codes for CASSLKGAGEKLFF.

CDR3 loop: CASSQDFYRDSYNEQFF. The CDR3 DNA reads TGTGCCAGCAGCCAAGATTTCTATCGGGACTCCTACAATGAGCAGTTCTTC. The gene calls are TRBV14 and TRBJ2-1; weak D call: TRBD2 (5 bases). V lost 0 bases to trimming and J lost 0 bases, with 12 bases between them. The CDR3 spans 17 residues. Germline V gene sequence: CDR1 SGHDN, CDR2 FVKESK. The full variable domain, rest sourced from reference TRBV14 and TRBJ2-1, is EAGVTQFPSHSVIEKGQTVTLRCDPISGHDNLYWYRRVMGKEIKFLLHFVKESKQDESGMPNNRFLAERTGGTYSTLKVQPAELEDSGVYFCASSQDFYRDSYNEQFFGPGTRLTVL.

The rearrangement links TRBV2 to TRBJ1-1; 7 positions match TRBD1. Germline V CDR1 and CDR2: SNHLY, FYNNEI. V was clipped by 5 bases and J by 1 base; unmatched bases: 4. The length of the CDR3 is 14 residues. In nucleotides, the CDR3 is TGTGCCAGCAGTTTCCGGGACAGGAACACTGAAGCTTTCTTT. This sequence encodes CASSFRDRNTEAFF.

The chain carries TRBV5-4 and TRBJ2-1, with 9 bases identical to TRBD2. Germline assignment: CDR1 SGHNT and CDR2 YYREEE (reference sequence). V shed 0 bases, J shed 4 bases, and the junction held 17 bases outside the gene matches. The CDR3 loop spans 20 amino acids. The CDR3 sequence: CASSLGGASGNYREYNEQFF. The CDR3 DNA follows: TGTGCCAGCAGCTTGGGGGGGGCTAGCGGGAACTACCGGGAATACAATGAGCAGTTCTTC.

The V gene is TRBV18, the J gene TRBJ2-2, with D unresolved. The V end was cut by 0 bases, the J end by 4 bases, with 15 bases between. CDR3 length: 17 amino acids. The germline CDR1 and CDR2 sequences are KGHSH and LQKENI. CDR3 in DNA: TGTGCCAGCTCACCACCGAACCGACTGCGCGGCACCGGGGAGCTGTTTTTT. It specifies CASSPPNRLRGTGELFF.

CDR3 coding DNA: TGTGCCTGGGCTAGGGCTAATGAAAAACTGTTTTTT. Translated, it gives CAWARANEKLFF. This sequence joins TRBV30 and TRBJ1-4; D not resolved. Deletions cut 5 bases from V and 3 bases from J, with 7 bases between. The V gene's germline CDR1 is GTSNPN and CDR2 SVGIG (reference sequence). The CDR3 consists of 12 residues.

This chain links TRBV9 with TRBJ2-2; 7 bases agree with TRBD1. Germline V lookup: CDR1 SGDLS, CDR2 YYNGEE. The ends lost 0 bases at V and 0 bases at J; junction bases unmatched: 5. CDR3 length: 17 amino acids. The CDR3 region is CASSVGQGASNTGELFF. The CDR3, as DNA: TGTGCCAGCAGCGTAGGACAGGGCGCCTCGAACACCGGGGAGCTGTTTTTT.

This rearrangement joins TRBV19 to TRBJ1-2; 8 bases fit TRBD1. Germline lookup yields CDR1 LNHDA and CDR2 SQIVND (reference sequence). The V and J ends lost 6 bases and 4 bases, in that order; junction bases with no gene match: 7. There are 14 residues in the CDR3. The CDR3 DNA follows: TGTGCCAGTAGATCCTTTGACAGGGGCTATGGCTACACCTTC. It is translated as CASRSFDRGYGYTF.

This clone has more than one count but fewer than ten. This chain connects TRBV5-4 to TRBJ1-1; a possible D gene is TRBD1 (6 bases). Trimming took 4 bases from V and 5 from J, leaving 18 bases between them. The CDR3 covers 15 residues. In germline, CDR1 is SGHNT, CDR2 YYREEE (reference sequence). CDR3 protein: CASSPGAPGGTEAFF. Written as DNA, the CDR3 is TGTGCCAGCAGCCCGGGGGCCCCGGGTGGGACTGAAGCTTTCTTT.